The T cell receptor beta chain described here comes from a study of blood T cell repertoires in COVID-19. In the study overall: Collection of acute and convalescent COVID-19 samples took place in the United States, Italy and Spain. PBMCs, B-cell-depleted T cells, or T cells provided the cDNA or gDNA that made up the material.

Authors' data handling: For nucleated cells, counts were estimated from reference gene primer amplification. Only in-frame clones appear in the TCRdb table, and some are missing; sequencing was by immunoSEQ multiplex PCR. V and J calls plus clone size are reproduced from that table; the DNA served to infer D and trimming. The sample shows nearly 350,000 clones, roughly 90% of them seen only once. Comment on this clone: This sample also contains other DNA sequences that code for the same CDR3.

Seattle cases were enrolled at active infection and followed longitudinally. Sequenced material: peripheral blood. This receptor was identified in a woman in her sixties or seventies with COVID-19, enrolled during active disease.

The CDR3 sequence: CASSLTGSNEKLFF. DNA of the CDR3: TGTGCCAGCAGCTTGACAGGCTCTAATGAAAAACTGTTTTTT. The rearrangement links TRBV5-6 to TRBJ1-4; D may be TRBD1 (5 bases). This CDR3 has 14 amino acids. Germline values: CDR1 SGHDT, CDR2 YYEEEE. Trimming removed 1 base from V and 3 bases from J, with 7 bases in between.